These 21 T cell receptor beta chains came from one sample sequenced in a study of T cell repertoires in cytomegalovirus infection. One entry per CDR3 protein, called by TCRdb with MiXCR from the reads. Here the sample spans 150,000 to 200,000 distinct CDR3 sequences, roughly 9% being singletons. The sequenced sample was PBMCs. All receptors derive from a human donor in good health (CMV status not recorded). Some clones in this sample may be carry-over from other donors' samples.

This clonotype was seen repeatedly, ten times or more. The V gene is TRBV7-8, the J gene TRBJ2-3, with 8 positions matching TRBD2. The germline gives CDR1 SGHVS, CDR2 FQNEAQ. The CDR3 sequence is 14 residues long. After removal of 7 bases from V and 4 bases from J, the junction contained 7 bases not matched to a gene. The CDR3 is CASTTRGGADTQYF. Here the CDR3 DNA reads TGTGCCAGCACTACCCGGGGGGGGGCAGATACGCAGTATTTT. Drawing the rest from reference TRBV7-8 and TRBJ2-3, the complete variable domain is GAGVSQSPRYKVAKRGQDVALRCDPISGHVSLFWYQQALGQGPEFLTYFQNEAQLDKSGLPSDRFFAERPEGSVSTLKIQRTQQEDSAVYLCASTTRGGADTQYFGPGTRLTVL.

This clonotype appeared a few times. The chain couples TRBV6-2 or TRBV6-3 to TRBJ1-2; 8 bases match TRBD1. The germline CDR1 and CDR2 sequences are MNHEY and SVGEGT. J gave up 7 bases and V 2 bases, and 9 bases lay outside the gene matches. This CDR3 spans 15 amino acids. The DNA of the CDR3 is TGTGCCAGCAGTTACCCCCCCGGACAGGGTTCTGGCTACACCTTC. Translation gives CASSYPPGQGSGYTF.

This clonotype was seen repeatedly, ten times or more. The chain couples TRBV20-1 to TRBJ2-1; maybe TRBD2 (6 bases). The germline gives CDR1 DFQATT, CDR2 SNEGSKA (reference sequence). The CDR3 loop spans 15 amino acids. Deletions cut 4 bases from V and 5 bases from J, with 18 bases between. CDR3 in amino acids: CSATSTPGLHNEQFF. CDR3 DNA sequence: TGCAGTGCTACATCAACTCCGGGACTCCACAATGAGCAGTTCTTC.

This clonotype was detected ten times or more. The chain couples TRBV29-1 to TRBJ2-1, with 7 bases aligning to TRBD2. The CDR3 runs 14 residues. The germline CDR1 and CDR2 sequences are SQVTM and ANQGSEA. DNA of the CDR3: TGCAGTGGACGTTTTTTTCCGGGGGGCAATGAGCAGTTCTTC. It specifies CSGRFFPGGNEQFF.

This clonotype was recorded many times. The genes are TRBV25-1 and TRBJ1-4; tentative D call: TRBD1 (6 bases). The CDR3 is 15 amino acids. Germline V CDR1 and CDR2: MGHDK, SYGVNS. V gave up 5 bases and J gave up 8 bases, with 18 bases separating them. The CDR3 bases are TGTGCCAGCAGTAAAGTTGCGGGGGCGCGGGAAAAACTGTTTTTT. It encodes CASSKVAGAREKLFF.

The J gene is TRBJ2-5, the V gene TRBV2; D is perhaps TRBD2 (6 bases). The CDR3 has 14 amino acids. V gave up 4 bases and J gave up 4 bases, with 13 bases separating them. Germline V gives CDR1 SNHLY, CDR2 FYNNEI. CDR3 in amino acids: CASSGGRGGETQYF. CDR3 nucleotides: TGTGCCAGCAGTGGCGGAAGGGGAGGAGAGACCCAGTACTTC.

This chain joins TRBV28 and TRBJ1-1; D is uncertain. The CDR3 contains 10 residues. Germline V lookup: CDR1 MDHEN, CDR2 SYDVKM. V lost 7 bases to trimming and J lost 6 bases, with 6 bases between them. This CDR3 is CASMKSEAFF. In DNA, the CDR3 is TGTGCCAGCATGAAATCTGAAGCTTTCTTT.

This clonotype occurred many times. The rearrangement joins TRBV7-2 to TRBJ2-7, with D tentatively TRBD2 (6 bases). The CDR3 extends over 15 amino acids. V was cut by 2 bases and J by 0 bases, with 11 bases left in between. The germline CDR1 and CDR2 sequences are SGHTA and FQGNSA. This CDR3 reads CASSLNAGSSYEQYF. The CDR3 DNA sequence: TGTGCCAGCAGCTTAAACGCGGGGAGCTCCTACGAGCAGTACTTC. The full variable domain, in which reference TRBV7-2 and TRBJ2-7 provide the parts outside the CDR3, is GAGVSQSPSNKVTEKGKDVELRCDPISGHTALYWYRQSLGQGLEFLIYFQGNSAPDKSGLPSDRFSAERTGGSVSTLTIQRTQQEDSAVYLCASSLNAGSSYEQYFGPGTRLTVT.

This clonotype has only a few counts. V is TRBV6-2 or TRBV6-3 and J is TRBJ2-5; D is ambiguous. V was clipped by 5 bases and J by 1 base, with 14 bases between them. This CDR3 has 15 amino acids. Germline loops: CDR1 MNHEY, CDR2 SVGEGT. This CDR3 reads CASSLPGKSQETQYF. In nucleotides, the CDR3 is TGTGCCAGCAGTCTCCCCGGCAAGAGCCAAGAGACCCAGTACTTC.

J is TRBJ2-5 and V is TRBV12-3 or TRBV12-4, with D perhaps assigned TRBD1 or TRBD2 (6 bases each). This CDR3 has 14 amino acids. Trimming left V 6 bases short and J 4 bases short, with 15 bases between. CDR3 region: CASRKARGAETQYF. CDR3 DNA: TGTGCCAGCAGGAAGGCTAGGGGGGCAGAGACCCAGTACTTC.

This clonotype showed up many times. The chain links TRBV6-1 to TRBJ2-2; weak D call: TRBD1 (6 bases). The CDR3 length is 15 residues. The germline CDR1 and CDR2 sequences are MNHNS and SASEGT. The germline V and J ends were trimmed by 10 bases and 1 base, with 16 bases remaining between them. Written as DNA, the CDR3 is TGTGCCACCCCATCCCCGGACAGGAACACCGGGGAGCTGTTTTTT. Its translation is CATPSPDRNTGELFF.

This clonotype was counted at least ten times. The CDR3 DNA follows: TGTGCCAGCAGCCCCGGCTTAAGGGATACGCAGTATTTT. This gives the protein CASSPGLRDTQYF. The chain joins TRBV7-2 to TRBJ2-3; D is undetermined. The CDR3 is 13 amino acids. The V gene lost 5 bases and the J gene lost 6 bases, with 12 bases spanning the gap. Germline V gene data show CDR1 as SGHTA and CDR2 as FQGNSA.

There are many counts of this clonotype. The chain links TRBV7-2 to TRBJ1-2, with 9 bases lining up with TRBD1. J lost 1 base, V lost 5 bases, and 5 bases had no gene match. From germline, CDR1 is SGHTA and CDR2 FQGNSA. The CDR3 length is 15 residues. The CDR3 spells CASSRRTGDNYGYTF. CDR3 DNA: TGTGCCAGCAGCCGACGGACAGGGGATAACTATGGCTACACCTTC.

This clonotype was counted a single time. J is TRBJ2-5 and V is TRBV28, with a possible D match to TRBD1 (5 bases). This CDR3 has 13 residues. Germline V CDR1 and CDR2: MDHEN, SYDVKM. Between the trimmed V and J ends, which lost 1 base and 5 bases, there was a span of 8 bases. The CDR3 sequence: CASSLFSGETQYF. Here the CDR3 DNA reads TGTGCCAGCAGTTTATTTTCAGGGGAGACCCAGTACTTC.

This clonotype has a handful of counts. This sequence joins TRBV20-1 and TRBJ2-1; D remains ambiguous. This CDR3 has 11 residues. Germline V CDR1 and CDR2: DFQATT, SNEGSKA (reference sequence). V was shortened by 3 bases and J by 7 bases, with 7 bases between the two germline ends. The CDR3: CSARKANEQFF. The CDR3 DNA sequence: TGCAGTGCTAGGAAAGCAAATGAGCAGTTCTTC.

This clonotype was observed a few times. CDR3 loop: CSVQEGNKEAFF. In nucleotides, the CDR3 is TGCAGCGTGCAAGAGGGGAATAAGGAAGCTTTCTTT. The genes are TRBV29-1 and TRBJ1-1, with a tentative D call TRBD1 (5 bases). Germline V gene data show CDR1 as SQVTM and CDR2 as ANQGSEA. The CDR3 runs 12 residues. Between the trimmed V and J ends, which lost 6 bases and 8 bases, there was a span of 16 bases.

In this sample, this clonotype turned up many times. The chain has TRBV7-2 and TRBJ2-7; D is unresolved. Germline lookup yields CDR1 SGHTA and CDR2 FQGNSA. V lost 4 bases, J lost 4 bases, and 17 bases lay in between. The CDR3 spans 15 residues. The CDR3 DNA is TGTGCCAGCAGCTCCGACCCCTTCCCTGGGTACGAGCAGTACTTC. Amino acids: CASSSDPFPGYEQYF.

The sample holds a few counts of this clonotype. This chain uses TRBV11-2 with TRBJ2-7; 8 nucleotides line up with TRBD2. CDR1 is SGHAT and CDR2 is FQNNGV in the germline V gene. The CDR3 has 16 residues. The trim removed 1 base at V and 1 base at J, leaving 6 bases unmatched. The DNA for the CDR3 is TGTGCCAGCAGCTTAGCCCGCGGGGGGACGTCCTACGAGCAGTACTTC. It specifies CASSLARGGTSYEQYF.

This clonotype was recorded at least ten times. The rearrangement joins TRBV7-2 to TRBJ1-1; TRBD1 is a possible D gene (6 bases). The V end was cut by 5 bases, the J end by 1 base, with 14 bases between. This CDR3 spans 15 amino acids. Germline V gene data show CDR1 as SGHTA and CDR2 as FQGNSA. CDR3 amino acids: CASSAAGTTNTEAFF. The CDR3 DNA sequence: TGTGCCAGCAGCGCAGCCGGGACAACGAACACTGAAGCTTTCTTT.

The rearrangement links TRBV19 to TRBJ1-5, with D possibly matching TRBD1 (5 bases). The CDR3 totals 14 residues. CDR1 and CDR2 (germline): LNHDA, SQIVND (reference sequence). Deletions cut 4 bases from V and 5 bases from J, with 12 bases between. The CDR3 is CASSRDSAYQPQHF. The CDR3 bases are TGTGCCAGTAGTAGAGACAGCGCCTATCAGCCCCAGCATTTT.

This clonotype was seen many times. The V call is TRBV7-2, the J call TRBJ2-5; no reliable D call. The CDR3 spans 13 residues. Germline-derived CDR1 and CDR2 are SGHTA and FQGNSA. V lost 3 bases to trimming and J lost 2 bases, with 7 bases between them. In DNA, the CDR3 is TGTGCCAGCAGCTTGGACCCTCAAGAGACCCAGTACTTC. Its protein product is CASSLDPQETQYF.